This entry features one T cell receptor (beta chain) sequence. There are many counts of this clonotype. The antigen this receptor binds is unknown. Base qualities are missing; no much larger clone stands one base away. The CDR3 starts with the cysteine, ends with the phenylalanine, and has 14 residues. Left in the record is the CDR3 DNA by itself, 42 bases read in frame from the first base. CDR1 and CDR2, per the germline V gene (reference sequence), are DFQATT and SNEGSKA. V loses 1 base of germline sequence and J loses 2 bases, and the interval between the two ends is 12 bases. The data were taken from a study of early T cells in non-severe SARS-CoV-2 infection (dated by TCRdb to about 2021). In terms of the full investigation: TCR sequencing used bulk RNA from unsorted whole blood, so alpha and beta chains could not be paired.

On the study overall, not on this receptor specifically: VDJdb matching was skewed toward anti-spike CD8 responses, so virus-specific expansions were likely underestimated and private and CD4 specificities were missed.

The library came from 5' RACE. Sequencing used a NextSeq 500. The TCR library protocol attached unique molecular identifiers to individual cDNA molecules to correct for sequencing error and PCR bias. Both TCR alpha and beta chains were sequenced, and tight co-correlation was observed between alpha and beta sequence abundances in each sample. In the source study's methods: Decombinator V4 was used to annotate TCR sequences for V gene, J gene and CDR3. Expanded TCRs were defined as changing significantly between any two time points under a Poisson model with p below 0.0001. TCR abundances were normalised to the total number of TCRs sequenced in each sample and reported as counts per million. MAIT TCRs were defined by TRAV1-2 paired with TRAJ12, TRAJ20 or TRAJ33, and iNKT TCRs by TRAV10 paired with TRAJ18. VDJdb, accessed on 1 November 2021, was searched for TCRs annotated for CMV, EBV and SARS-CoV-2, and TCRs annotated for more than one antigen were excluded. The public sequencing data were trimmed at Q25 with fastp and processed into clonotypes with MiXCR by TCRdb, which kept only in-frame beta chains. When rows share a CDR3 protein, they turn into one entry using the most common DNA and genes. Clone size and V and J calls follow TCRdb, not the original study. Here the sample has 30,000 to 45,000 distinct CDR3 sequences; roughly 9.7% occur a single time. Around 12% of the sample rests with the top ten.

Set within a cohort of healthcare workers in London, UK, this nested case-control study involved weekly PCR testing of nasopharyngeal swabs along with blood sampling. Healthcare workers were recruited between 23 and 31 March 2020, during the week of the UK lockdown, and were followed weekly for up to roughly 15 weeks. Sequencing was carried out using whole blood. The V gene is TRBV20-1 and the J gene is TRBJ2-7, and TRBD2 may be the D gene, going by 6 matching bases. The source is an adult who was a healthcare worker with PCR-confirmed SARS-CoV-2 infection or an uninfected control (not recorded which). CDR3 sequence: CSARVPGTPYEQYF. The bases are TGCAGTGCTAGAGTTCCGGGGACTCCCTACGAGCAGTACTTC.